The 13 T cell receptor beta chains listed next were all sequenced from one sample in a study of tumor-infiltrating lymphocytes in primary liver carcinoma. Synthesis of TCR beta cDNA was carried out from 500 ng total RNA with a constant-region primer. Generation of the TCR beta libraries relied on three nested multiplex PCR rounds using slightly modified ARM-PCR. A C-beta reverse primer and TRBV1-TRBV30 forward primers served in each of the first two PCR rounds, at about 10 cycles apiece. One entry per CDR3 protein results from TCRdb running MiXCR on the multiplex PCR reads. The sample yields a few hundred thousand distinct CDR3 sequences, around three fifths seen once. Unsorted whole blood supplied the RNA, and germline DNA was extracted too. The sample comprised peripheral blood. The receptors come from a woman in her twenties or thirties with primary liver carcinoma and hepatitis B virus infection.

The chain is built from TRBV6-2 or TRBV6-3 and TRBJ2-3, with a weak D call TRBD1 (5 bases). The J call may not be correct, given that the DNA end is closer to TRBJ1-5. The CDR3 consists of 17 residues. The germline V gene encodes CDR1 MNHEY and CDR2 SVGEGT. CDR3 nucleotides: TGTGCCAGCAGCGGGACTAGCGGGATAAGAGGCACAGATACGCAGCATTTT. It codes for CASSGTSGIRGTDTQHF.

This chain joins TRBV2 and TRBJ2-1; the match to TRBD2 covers 12 bases. The CDR3 totals 17 residues. V was pared by 7 bases and J by 6 bases, with 13 bases of the junction left unmatched. Germline CDR1 and CDR2: SNHLY and FYNNEI. CDR3 coding DNA: TGTGCCAGCAACTCTCCACCGACTAGCGGGAGAATCAATGAGCAGTTCTTC. The encoded protein is CASNSPPTSGRINEQFF. Full variable domain (missing parts from reference TRBV2 and TRBJ2-1): EPEVTQTPSHQVTQMGQEVILRCVPISNHLYFYWYRQILGQKVEFLVSFYNNEISEKSEIFDDQFSVERPDGSNFTLKIRSTKLEDSAMYFCASNSPPTSGRINEQFFGPGTRLTVL.

This chain connects TRBV7-9 to TRBJ2-4; maybe TRBD2 (6 bases). In germline, CDR1 is SEHNR, CDR2 FQNEAQ (reference sequence). The CDR3 runs 17 residues. V gave up 4 bases and J gave up 3 bases, with 19 bases separating them. CDR3 residues: CASSSSKASAYKNIQYF. The DNA for the CDR3 is TGTGCCAGCAGCTCATCGAAGGCTAGCGCCTACAAAAACATTCAGTACTTC.

This clonotype was detected only a few times. The rearrangement joins TRBV6-6 to TRBJ2-7, with 7 bases that match TRBD1. Germline assignment: CDR1 MNHNY and CDR2 SVGAGI (reference sequence). CDR3 size: 14 residues. The V gene end was trimmed by 2 bases and the J gene end by 3 bases; junction bases not matched to a gene: 4. DNA of the CDR3: TGTGCCAGCAGTTACGGGACAGAAGTCTACGAGCAGTACTTC. Translating gives CASSYGTEVYEQYF.

This clonotype turned up a few times. The chain recombines TRBV6-2 or TRBV6-3 with TRBJ2-7; the match to TRBD2 covers 13 bases. J was trimmed by 4 bases and V by 1 base; bases with no gene match: 4. The CDR3 has 16 residues. CDR1 is MNHEY, CDR2 SVGEGT, per germline. The CDR3 is CASSYWTSGSRYEQYF. Written as DNA, the CDR3 is TGTGCCAGCAGTTACTGGACTAGCGGGAGCAGATACGAGCAGTACTTC.

Notes on this clonotype: This may stem from a read error, because a much larger clone lies one nucleotide away. This chain uses TRBV29-1 with TRBJ2-7; 7 nucleotides match TRBD1. This CDR3 comprises 14 residues. CDR1 and CDR2 (germline): SQVTM, ANQGSEA. The CDR3 DNA sequence: TGCAGCTACAGGGGTTCCACCCACGCCTACGAGCTGTACTTC. Its protein is CSYRGSTHAYELYF.

This clonotype was picked up many times. The rearrangement links TRBV11-2 to TRBJ2-3; 9 bases map to TRBD2. J lost 3 bases, V lost 4 bases, and 5 bases had no gene match. Germline V gene sequence: CDR1 SGHAT, CDR2 FQNNGV. CDR3 length: 15 amino acids. This CDR3 is CASSSLAGNTDTQYF. CDR3 DNA: TGTGCCAGCAGCTCTCTAGCGGGAAATACAGATACGCAGTATTTT.

The chain employs TRBV5-5 and TRBJ2-2; either TRBD1 or TRBD2 may supply D (5 bases each). The CDR3 extends over 15 amino acids. Trimming took off 0 bases at V and 4 bases at J, with 10 bases between the two ends. Germline V gene lookup returns CDR1 SGHKS and CDR2 YYEKEE (reference sequence). Here the CDR3 DNA reads TGTGCCAGCAGCTTGGTAGGGGACCTCACCGGGGAGCTGTTTTTT. As protein: CASSLVGDLTGELFF.

The chain couples TRBV4-1 to TRBJ1-5; D may be TRBD1 (6 bases). Germline V gene lookup returns CDR1 MGHRA and CDR2 YSYEKL. Deletions cut 4 bases from V and 6 bases from J, with 19 bases between. The CDR3 extends over 16 amino acids. The CDR3 protein is CASSPRDKGIGQPQHF. The CDR3 nucleotides are TGCGCCAGCAGCCCAAGGGACAAGGGGATTGGTCAGCCCCAGCATTTT.

This sequence joins TRBV28 and TRBJ2-7; 12 bases align to TRBD1. Unmatched junction bases numbered 6, after V lost 2 bases and J lost 4 bases. The CDR3 totals 16 residues. In germline, CDR1 is MDHEN, CDR2 SYDVKM. CDR3 sequence reads: CASSLLRDRGHYEQYF. In DNA, the CDR3 is TGTGCCAGCAGTTTACTCCGGGACAGGGGGCATTACGAGCAGTACTTC. The variable domain in full, with the rest retrieved from reference TRBV28 and TRBJ2-7, is DVKVTQSSRYLVKRTGEKVFLECVQDMDHENMFWYRQDPGLGLRLIYFSYDVKMKEKGDIPEGYSVSREKKERFSLILESASTNQTSMYLCASSLLRDRGHYEQYFGPGTRLTVT.

Points on this clonotype: A read error may be the cause here, since a much bigger clone is one base away. This rearrangement joins TRBV29-1 to TRBJ2-5; weak D call: TRBD1 (5 bases). Germline V gives CDR1 SQVTM, CDR2 ANQGSEA. The V end was cut by 7 bases, the J end by 4 bases, with 16 bases between. The CDR3 extends over 13 amino acids. The CDR3 here is CSATKGPLETQYF. CDR3 nucleotide sequence: TGCAGCGCAACCAAGGGGCCACTAGAGACCCAGTACTTC. Full variable domain (remainder filled in from reference TRBV29-1 and TRBJ2-5): SAVISQKPSRDICQRGTSLTIQCQVDSQVTMMFWYRQQPGQSLTLIATANQGSEATYESGFVIDKFPISRPNLTFSTLTVSNMSPEDSSIYLCSATKGPLETQYFGPGTRLLVL.

This clonotype occurred once. The V and J genes are TRBV11-2 and TRBJ2-5; a possible D gene is TRBD1 (5 bases). CDR1 is SGHAT, CDR2 FQNNGV, per germline. The CDR3 is 14 amino acids. V lost 11 bases and J lost 5, with 21 bases in between. The CDR3 is CARKKTGFWETQYF. The CDR3 DNA is TGTGCCCGCAAGAAAACAGGATTTTGGGAGACCCAGTACTTC.

This chain connects TRBV6-5 to TRBJ2-1; 9 bases map to TRBD1. Trimming removed 9 bases from V and 5 bases from J; junction bases left unmatched: 17. Germline lookup yields CDR1 MNHEY and CDR2 SVGAGI. CDR3 size: 17 residues. The CDR3 here is CARRDQTGTGSHNEQFF. CDR3 in DNA: TGTGCCAGAAGAGACCAGACCGGGACAGGGTCCCACAATGAGCAGTTCTTC.